One T cell receptor beta chain is described in this entry. Its recognized antigen is unknown. Base qualities were left out, and no much larger clone turns up one base away. V is clipped by 3 bases and J by 7 bases, and the sequence between their germline boundaries is 10 bases long. From cysteine to phenylalanine, the CDR3 is 14 amino acids long. The only DNA kept is the CDR3, 42 bases in frame from the first base. In the germline V gene, CDR1 corresponds to MNHEY and CDR2 to SVGAGI. Each collaborating institution followed its own protocols to collect whole blood in K2EDTA tubes. Collaborator samples were shipped for TCRbeta analysis as frozen whole blood, isolated PBMCs, or DNA extracted from either sample type. The sample comes from a study of blood T cell repertoires in COVID-19 (dated by TCRdb to between 2020 and 2021). Concerning the study at large: The collaborator samples originated in the United States, Italy and Spain and spanned the acute and convalescent phases of COVID-19. The material from the prospective study consisted of cDNA or gDNA derived from T cells, B-cell-depleted T cells, or PBMCs. The dataset comprised deeply sampled blood TCRbeta repertoires from subjects exposed to, actively infected with, or recovered from COVID-19. The repertoires were made available in a free public database intended to serve as a resource for research on the immune response to SARS-CoV-2. The samples were drawn from the first 160 participants of the ongoing ImmuneRACE study and from under 1,500 subjects provided by 6 global collaborators. Sample metadata almost always included a de-identified subject ID, COVID-19 status, age in years and sex. HLA class I and class II types, where available, came from metadata supplied by the sample provider rather than from assay-based typing. What the authors observed across the whole study: The amount of clinical and demographic metadata varied by source and participant and was provided uncurated.

TCRbeta CDR3 regions were amplified from genomic DNA by means of the immunoSEQ Assay, a bias-controlled multiplex PCR. Processing in the source paper ran as follows. The number of nucleated cells in each sample was estimated by amplification of reference gene primers within the assay. Sequence reads were collapsed and filtered to measure the absolute abundance of every unique TCRbeta CDR3 rearrangement. Productive Simpson clonality was computed per sample as the square root of Simpson's diversity index over productive rearrangements. As stored in TCRdb, this immuneACCESS dataset retains in-frame rearrangements with V and J assigned. A fraction of the clones does not appear; measured against another copy, unresolved V genes explain less than half of the discrepancy, and the remainder lacks a known reason. V and J calls and clone size are those listed in that table; D and trimming were worked out from the DNA. In all, the sample holds about 100,000 clones, and more than 85% of those were seen once. The top ten constitute over 0.95% of the sample.

Sample: peripheral blood. This TCR came from a man in his sixties with acute or convalescent COVID-19. The receptor chain draws on TRBV6-5 and TRBJ1-6, with the D gene not confidently named. The DNA sequence follows: TGTGCCAGCAGTTATCTGGGGAGGAATTCACCCCTCCACTTT. This translates into CASSYLGRNSPLHF.